This TCR beta chain emerged from a study of blood T cell repertoires in COVID-19. This clone appeared once. Profiling relied on immunoSEQ multiplex PCR, and the TCRdb table lists in-frame clones only, not all of them. The sample contains a few hundred thousand clones, around nine tenths of which appear only once. The CDR3 spans 15 residues. The sequencing input was PBMCs or T cells enriched from blood (not recorded which). The TCR comes from a woman in her forties who had recovered from COVID-19. V is TRBV21-1 and J is TRBJ2-6; the table gives TRBD1 as D, unverified against the DNA. TRBV21-1 is noted as a pseudogene. The CDR3 loop is CASSLTGTGANVLTF. The CDR3 DNA reads as TGTGCCAGCAGCCTGACAGGGACTGGGGCCAACGTCCTGACTTTC.